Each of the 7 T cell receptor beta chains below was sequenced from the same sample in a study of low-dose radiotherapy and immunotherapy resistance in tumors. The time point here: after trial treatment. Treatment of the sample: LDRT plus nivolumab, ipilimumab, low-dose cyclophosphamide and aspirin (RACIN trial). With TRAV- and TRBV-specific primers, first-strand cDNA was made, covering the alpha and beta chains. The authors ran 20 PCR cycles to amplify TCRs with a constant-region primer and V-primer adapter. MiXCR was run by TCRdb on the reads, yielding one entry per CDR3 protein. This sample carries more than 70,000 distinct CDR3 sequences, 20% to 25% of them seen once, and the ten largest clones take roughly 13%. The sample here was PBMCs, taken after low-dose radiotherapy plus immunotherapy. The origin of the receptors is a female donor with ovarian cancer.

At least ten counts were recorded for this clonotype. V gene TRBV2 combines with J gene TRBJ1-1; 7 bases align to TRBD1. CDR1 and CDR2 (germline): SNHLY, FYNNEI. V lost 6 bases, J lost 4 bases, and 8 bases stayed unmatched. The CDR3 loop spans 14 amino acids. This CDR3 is CASRADRYGTEAFF. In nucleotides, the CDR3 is TGTGCCAGCAGGGCGGACAGGTACGGCACTGAAGCTTTCTTT.

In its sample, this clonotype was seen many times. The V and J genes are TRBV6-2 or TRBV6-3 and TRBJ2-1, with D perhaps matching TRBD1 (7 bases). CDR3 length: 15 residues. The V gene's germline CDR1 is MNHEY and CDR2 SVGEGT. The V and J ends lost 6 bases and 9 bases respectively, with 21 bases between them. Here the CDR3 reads CASRGAGRGPVEQFF. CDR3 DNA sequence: TGTGCCAGCAGGGGGGCGGGAAGGGGGCCGGTTGAGCAGTTCTTC.

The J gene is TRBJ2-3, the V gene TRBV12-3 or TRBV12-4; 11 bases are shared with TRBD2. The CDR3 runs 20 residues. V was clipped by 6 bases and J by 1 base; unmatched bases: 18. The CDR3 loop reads CASSSFRLGLADYGTDTQYF. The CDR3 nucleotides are TGTGCCAGCAGCAGTTTTCGTCTGGGACTAGCGGATTATGGCACAGATACGCAGTATTTT.

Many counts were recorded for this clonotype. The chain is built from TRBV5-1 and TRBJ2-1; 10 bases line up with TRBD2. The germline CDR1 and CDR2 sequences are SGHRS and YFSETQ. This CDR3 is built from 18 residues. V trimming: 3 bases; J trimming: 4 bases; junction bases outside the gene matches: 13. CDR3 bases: TGCGCCAGCAGCTGGGGCGGGGGTCCTAGCGGGGGATACAATGAGCAGTTCTTC. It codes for CASSWGGGPSGGYNEQFF.

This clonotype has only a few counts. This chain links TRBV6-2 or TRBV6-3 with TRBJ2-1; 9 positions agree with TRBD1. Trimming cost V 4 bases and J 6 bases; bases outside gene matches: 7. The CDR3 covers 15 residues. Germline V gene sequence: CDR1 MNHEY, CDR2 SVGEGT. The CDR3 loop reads CASSFMGQGTNEQFF. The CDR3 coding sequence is TGTGCCAGCAGTTTTATGGGACAGGGAACCAATGAGCAGTTCTTC.

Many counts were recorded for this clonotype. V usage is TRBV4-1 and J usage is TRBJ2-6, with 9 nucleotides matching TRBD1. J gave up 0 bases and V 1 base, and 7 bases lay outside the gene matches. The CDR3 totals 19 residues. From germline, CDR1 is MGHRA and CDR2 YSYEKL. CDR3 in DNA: TGCGCCAGCAGCCAAGCGACGGGACAGGGCCGCTCTGGGGCCAACGTCCTGACTTTC. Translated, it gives CASSQATGQGRSGANVLTF.

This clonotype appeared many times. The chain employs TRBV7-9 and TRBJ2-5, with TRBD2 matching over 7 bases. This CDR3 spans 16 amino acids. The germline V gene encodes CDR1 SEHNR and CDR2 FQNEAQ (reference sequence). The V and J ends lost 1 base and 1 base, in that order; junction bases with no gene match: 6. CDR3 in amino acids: CASSLEVRGVQETQYF. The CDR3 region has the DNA TGTGCCAGCAGCTTAGAGGTTCGGGGGGTCCAAGAGACCCAGTACTTC.